Following are 23 T cell receptor beta chains from one sample sequenced in a study of cytomegalovirus exposure and HLA in healthy donors. Some clones are missing from TCRdb's copy, which holds only in-frame ones; the method was immunoSEQ multiplex PCR. The sample lists fewer than 85,000 clones, roughly 94% occurring once. Sequenced material: PBMCs. These receptors were obtained from a woman younger than 30 in good health and CMV-seronegative.

The V gene is TRBV9, the J gene TRBJ2-7; 9 bases are shared with TRBD1. In germline, CDR1 is SGDLS, CDR2 YYNGEE. V lost 3 bases, J lost 2 bases, and 3 bases stayed unmatched. The length of the CDR3 is 14 residues. CDR3 sequence reads: CASSDRDRAYEQYF. DNA for the CDR3: TGTGCCAGCAGCGACCGGGACAGGGCCTACGAGCAGTACTTC.

The CDR3 nucleotides read TGTGCCAGCAGCTTAGCGCCGTACGGTTCCGGGGAGCTGTTTTTT. It yields the protein CASSLAPYGSGELFF. The chain combines TRBV7-2 with TRBJ2-2; no clear D gene. CDR1 and CDR2 (germline): SGHTA, FQGNSA. CDR3 size: 15 residues. V shed 0 bases and J shed 6 bases, with 11 bases lying between them.

The chain is built from TRBV28 and TRBJ1-6, with D possibly TRBD1 on 6 matching bases. CDR3 size: 13 residues. Trimming took 4 bases from V and 11 from J, leaving 12 bases between them. Germline V gene sequence: CDR1 MDHEN, CDR2 SYDVKM. The CDR3 loop reads CASSSGQLPPLHF. The DNA for the CDR3 is TGTGCCAGCAGTTCTGGACAGCTACCACCCCTCCACTTT. The full variable domain, rest sourced from reference TRBV28 and TRBJ1-6, is DVKVTQSSRYLVKRTGEKVFLECVQDMDHENMFWYRQDPGLGLRLIYFSYDVKMKEKGDIPEGYSVSREKKERFSLILESASTNQTSMYLCASSSGQLPPLHFGNGTRLTVT.

This clone was recorded only once. V and J are TRBV30 and TRBJ2-2, with 7 bases fitting TRBD1. After removal of 3 bases from V and 5 bases from J, the junction contained 9 bases not matched to a gene. CDR1 and CDR2 (germline): GTSNPN, SVGIG (reference sequence). CDR3 size: 15 residues. The CDR3 DNA is TGTGCCTGGAGCCCCCCCGGGACAGATACCGGGGAGCTGTTTTTT. Translation: CAWSPPGTDTGELFF.

The chain joins TRBV7-2 to TRBJ2-1, with D perhaps matching TRBD2 (7 bases). Germline CDR1 SGHTA, CDR2 FQGNSA. V shed 4 bases and J shed 1 base, with 14 bases lying between them. This CDR3 is built from 16 residues. CDR3 loop: CASSSGGRGSYNEQFF. The CDR3, as DNA: TGTGCCAGCAGCTCCGGGGGGCGCGGTTCCTACAATGAGCAGTTCTTC.

V usage is TRBV6-6 and J usage is TRBJ1-5, with 8 bases aligning to TRBD1. The CDR3 is 16 residues long. Germline assignment: CDR1 MNHNY and CDR2 SVGAGI (reference sequence). The V gene end was trimmed by 8 bases and the J gene end by 0 bases; junction bases not matched to a gene: 9. CDR3 loop: CASGQGQEHSNQPQHF. CDR3 nucleotide sequence: TGTGCCAGCGGACAGGGACAGGAACATAGCAATCAGCCCCAGCATTTT.

The chain recombines TRBV2 with TRBJ1-1; 10 bases agree with TRBD1. CDR3 length equals 14 residues. V lost 4 bases and J lost 5; bases outside the gene matches: 4. CDR1 is SNHLY and CDR2 is FYNNEI in the germline V gene. CDR3 DNA: TGTGCCAGCAGTGTCCCGGACAGGGGGACTGAAGCTTTCTTT. Protein: CASSVPDRGTEAFF.

The rearrangement joins TRBV2 to TRBJ1-1, with TRBD1 matching over 7 bases. The CDR3 spans 14 residues. Per the germline V gene, CDR1 is SNHLY and CDR2 is FYNNEI. The trim removed 6 bases at V and 6 bases at J, leaving 10 bases unmatched. The CDR3 nucleotides are TGTGCCAGCAGCTACTACAGGGGAAGCCCTGAAGCTTTCTTT. This gives the protein CASSYYRGSPEAFF.

This sequence joins TRBV28 and TRBJ2-3; D perhaps matches TRBD1 (6 bases). The CDR3 extends over 12 amino acids. Per germline, CDR1 MDHEN and CDR2 SYDVKM. V was clipped by 4 bases and J by 6 bases, with 8 bases between them. CDR3 DNA sequence: TGTGCCAGCAGTTCCCAGGGGGATACGCAGTATTTT. Its translation is CASSSQGDTQYF.

The chain recombines TRBV5-1 with TRBJ2-1, with 16 bases that match TRBD2. The V gene end was trimmed by 4 bases and the J gene end by 0 bases; junction bases not matched to a gene: 10. Looked up from germline, CDR1 is SGHRS and CDR2 is YFSETQ. This CDR3 contains 20 residues. The CDR3 nucleotides are TGCGCCAGCAGCCCTGGGGGGACTAGCGGGGGGGCCAGCTCCTACAATGAGCAGTTCTTC. The encoded protein is CASSPGGTSGGASSYNEQFF.

The CDR3 region has the DNA TGTGCCAGCAGCTTGACCCTCGGGCAGGGGGATGAAAAACTGTTTTTT. This sequence encodes CASSLTLGQGDEKLFF. This chain connects TRBV5-8 to TRBJ1-4; 7 nucleotides align to TRBD1. The CDR3 contains 16 residues. The germline CDR1 and CDR2 sequences are SGHTS and YDEGEE. V dropped 1 base and J dropped 6; count of bases not matched to a gene: 9.

The V call is TRBV4-2, the J call TRBJ1-2; 7 bases fit TRBD1. J lost 4 bases, V lost 3 bases, and 8 bases had no gene match. The germline V gene encodes CDR1 LGHNA and CDR2 YNFKEQ. This CDR3 has 15 amino acids. The CDR3 coding sequence is TGTGCCAGCAGCCAGAGAGGGGGCCGGGGCTATGGCTACACCTTC. This codes for CASSQRGGRGYGYTF.

This sequence joins TRBV2 and TRBJ2-3, with 10 bases identical to TRBD2. Germline V gene sequence: CDR1 SNHLY, CDR2 FYNNEI. V trimming: 4 bases; J trimming: 6 bases; junction bases outside the gene matches: 10. This CDR3 comprises 16 residues. The CDR3 reads CASSGQAGGPSDTQYF. CDR3 DNA sequence: TGTGCCAGCAGTGGGCAAGCGGGGGGGCCTTCCGATACGCAGTATTTT.

The V gene is TRBV6-5, the J gene TRBJ2-7; D perhaps matches TRBD2 (5 bases). The CDR3 loop spans 14 amino acids. V was cut by 4 bases and J by 2 bases, with 12 bases left in between. Germline-derived CDR1 and CDR2 are MNHEY and SVGAGI. This chain's CDR3 is CASSFRGSPYEQYF. In nucleotides, the CDR3 is TGTGCCAGCAGTTTCCGCGGGTCTCCCTACGAGCAGTACTTC.

The V gene is TRBV28, the J gene TRBJ1-2, with D perhaps TRBD1 (5 bases). Germline assignment: CDR1 MDHEN and CDR2 SYDVKM. This CDR3 region has 10 residues. Trimming cost V 11 bases and J 2 bases, with 6 bases left between them. The CDR3 nucleotides read TGTGCCGGGGGGAACTATGGCTACACCTTC. Translated, it gives CAGGNYGYTF.

This chain connects TRBV6-5 to TRBJ1-5, with a possible D match to TRBD1 (6 bases). Germline values: CDR1 MNHEY, CDR2 SVGAGI. The CDR3 extends over 15 amino acids. The V end was cut by 0 bases, the J end by 3 bases, with 9 bases between. The CDR3 sequence: CASSYSGQNNQPQHF. The CDR3 nucleotides read TGTGCCAGCAGTTACTCGGGACAAAACAATCAGCCCCAGCATTTT.

A note on this clone: Other DNA sequences in the sample encode the same CDR3. The CDR3 DNA follows: TGCGCCAGCAGCTTGGGACAGGGGTCGTATGGCTACACCTTC. This translates into CASSLGQGSYGYTF. The chain uses TRBV5-1 and TRBJ1-2; 8 bases match TRBD1. In germline, CDR1 is SGHRS, CDR2 YFSETQ. The trim removed 0 bases at V and 5 bases at J, leaving 3 bases unmatched. CDR3 length equals 14 residues.

The chain combines TRBV27 with TRBJ1-2, with TRBD1 matching over 9 bases. This CDR3 comprises 17 residues. Germline V gives CDR1 MNHEY, CDR2 SMNVEV (reference sequence). The V and J ends lost 6 bases and 3 bases, in that order; junction bases with no gene match: 14. CDR3 coding DNA: TGTGCCAGCAGCCGGGGAACAGGGGGCTCTCTTGACTATGGCTACACCTTC. Its protein product is CASSRGTGGSLDYGYTF.

The chain is built from TRBV2 and TRBJ2-2; TRBD1 is a possible D gene (5 bases). V was pared by 4 bases and J by 4 bases, with 13 bases between. The germline CDR1 and CDR2 sequences are SNHLY and FYNNEI. The CDR3 contains 15 residues. CDR3: CASSVAGQRTGELFF. CDR3 nucleotides: TGTGCCAGCAGTGTTGCAGGGCAGCGCACCGGGGAGCTGTTTTTT.

The genes are TRBV5-6 and TRBJ1-2, with 8 bases lining up with TRBD1. CDR1 and CDR2 from the germline V gene are SGHDT and YYEEEE. V was clipped by 1 base and J by 8 bases; unmatched bases: 7. This CDR3 region has 14 residues. The CDR3 DNA reads as TGTGCCAGCAGCTTGAACAGGGGGGGAGGAGGCTACACCTTC. This encodes CASSLNRGGGGYTF.

The genes are TRBV6-6 and TRBJ2-2; the D gene is possibly TRBD1 (5 bases). This CDR3 spans 16 amino acids. Trimming pared 7 bases from V and 0 bases from J, leaving 15 bases between. The germline gives CDR1 MNHNY, CDR2 SVGAGI (reference sequence). CDR3 bases: TGTGCCAGCACCCCCCAGGGCACTTCGAACACCGGGGAGCTGTTTTTT. Translating it yields CASTPQGTSNTGELFF.

The chain employs TRBV5-4 and TRBJ2-1, with TRBD2 matching over 8 bases. The germline V gene has CDR1 SGHNT and CDR2 YYREEE (reference sequence). The J segment lost 7 bases and the V segment lost 4 bases, leaving 10 bases of the junction unmatched. This CDR3 contains 15 residues. The CDR3 sequence is CASSGPGGPENEQFF. The CDR3 nucleotides are TGTGCCAGCAGCGGACCGGGGGGGCCGGAAAATGAGCAGTTCTTC. The variable domain in full, with the rest retrieved from reference TRBV5-4 and TRBJ2-1, is ETGVTQSPTHLIKTRGQQVTLRCSSQSGHNTVSWYQQALGQGPQFIFQYYREEENGRGNFPPRFSGLQFPNYSSELNVNALELDDSALYLCASSGPGGPENEQFFGPGTRLTVL.

This rearrangement joins TRBV9 to TRBJ2-1; 7 nucleotides agree with TRBD2. In germline, CDR1 is SGDLS, CDR2 YYNGEE. The CDR3 contains 16 residues. V dropped 3 bases and J dropped 5; count of bases not matched to a gene: 11. The DNA of the CDR3 is TGTGCCAGCAGCGGAAGGGGTCGGGGAGGGAACAATGAGCAGTTCTTC. Its protein product is CASSGRGRGGNNEQFF.